Below, 28 T cell receptor beta chains from the same sample are listed, as sequenced in a study of cytomegalovirus exposure and HLA in healthy donors. PCR employed 60 Vbeta and 13 Jbeta primers. Sequenced by immunoSEQ multiplex PCR; TCRdb stores in-frame clones only, minus some. This sample's table reports 150,000 or so clones. The specimen sequenced was PBMCs. These receptors came from a woman aged 55-70 years in good health and CMV-seronegative.

This rearrangement joins TRBV18 to TRBJ2-7, with a possible D match to TRBD2 (6 bases). The germline gives CDR1 KGHSH, CDR2 LQKENI. Trimming pared 3 bases from V and 7 bases from J, leaving 13 bases between. The CDR3 sequence is 13 residues long. The CDR3 DNA follows: TGTGCCAGCTCACCTGCGGGGCAGGGAGAGCAGTACTTC. It translates to CASSPAGQGEQYF.

The rearrangement links TRBV30 to TRBJ1-2; weak D call: TRBD1 (5 bases). CDR1 and CDR2 (germline): GTSNPN, SVGIG (reference sequence). V was trimmed by 4 bases and J by 2 bases, leaving 8 bases between them. This CDR3 comprises 12 residues. The CDR3 region is CAWNRGNYGYTF. The DNA for the CDR3 is TGTGCCTGGAACCGGGGGAACTATGGCTACACCTTC.

This chain links TRBV9 with TRBJ2-5; no firm D call. The CDR3 runs 13 residues. Germline lookup yields CDR1 SGDLS and CDR2 YYNGEE. The V gene lost 1 base and the J gene lost 2 bases, with 6 bases spanning the gap. The chain's CDR3 is CASSVNSQETQYF. DNA for the CDR3: TGTGCCAGCAGCGTAAACTCTCAAGAGACCCAGTACTTC.

The V gene is TRBV7-7, the J gene TRBJ2-5; TRBD1 matches 7 bases. The CDR3 runs to 15 residues. Trimming removed 5 bases from V and 2 bases from J; junction bases left unmatched: 8. Germline V gene lookup returns CDR1 SSHAT and CDR2 FNYEAQ (reference sequence). CDR3 loop: CASSPVGTVQETQYF. CDR3 DNA sequence: TGTGCCAGCAGCCCAGTCGGGACAGTTCAAGAGACCCAGTACTTC.

The chain joins TRBV20-1 to TRBJ1-3; maybe TRBD1 (5 bases). The CDR3 totals 11 residues. Germline V lookup: CDR1 DFQATT, CDR2 SNEGSKA (reference sequence). V was pared by 3 bases and J by 13 bases, with 13 bases between. CDR3 sequence: CSARRQFTIYF. As DNA, the CDR3 is TGCAGTGCTAGGAGACAGTTCACGATATATTTT.

V usage is TRBV6-5 and J usage is TRBJ1-3, with 7 bases matching TRBD1. The germline CDR1 and CDR2 sequences are MNHEY and SVGAGI. CDR3 length: 15 amino acids. After removal of 5 bases from V and 2 bases from J, the junction contained 6 bases not matched to a gene. The CDR3 bases are TGTGCCAGCAGTCGCACCGGGACAGCTGGAAACACCATATATTTT. This encodes CASSRTGTAGNTIYF.

This sequence joins TRBV5-1 and TRBJ2-2; D remains unclear. The germline V gene has CDR1 SGHRS and CDR2 YFSETQ. V lost 2 bases and J 0 bases, leaving 5 bases between the germline ends. The CDR3 is 14 amino acids. CDR3 protein: CASSLEANTGELFF. The CDR3 DNA reads TGCGCCAGCAGCTTAGAGGCGAACACCGGGGAGCTGTTTTTT.

The chain links TRBV7-8 to TRBJ2-1, with D tentatively TRBD1 (6 bases). V shed 2 bases and J shed 9 bases, with 11 bases lying between them. The CDR3 has 13 residues. Germline V gives CDR1 SGHVS, CDR2 FQNEAQ. CDR3 amino acids: CASSLSRGGEQFF. Here the CDR3 DNA reads TGTGCCAGCAGCTTATCGCGAGGGGGTGAGCAGTTCTTC.

V gene TRBV11-2 combines with J gene TRBJ2-7, with 11 bases lining up with TRBD2. Germline-derived CDR1 and CDR2 are SGHAT and FQNNGV. Germline trimming cut 1 base from V and 5 bases from J; bases unmatched to any gene: 7. The CDR3 has 16 residues. For the CDR3, the DNA is TGTGCCAGCAGCTTAGGTGCTAGCGGGAGGAACCACGAGCAGTACTTC. It yields the protein CASSLGASGRNHEQYF.

The chain has TRBV6-5 and TRBJ1-2; 7 nucleotides match TRBD1. The CDR3 length is 14 residues. Trimming at V came to 5 bases and at J to 2 bases, leaving 5 bases not matched to a gene. Germline CDR1 reads MNHEY; CDR2 reads SVGAGI. The CDR3 protein is CASSTRQGNYGYTF. CDR3 nucleotide sequence: TGTGCCAGCAGTACGCGACAGGGAAACTATGGCTACACCTTC.

The chain carries TRBV4-1 and TRBJ2-3; D is unclear. Germline V gene data show CDR1 as MGHRA and CDR2 as YSYEKL. This CDR3 has 11 residues. Trimming shortened V by 1 base and J by 7 bases, and 3 bases separated the two germline ends. The CDR3 DNA follows: TGCGCCAGCAGCCAAGCTTATACGCAGTATTTT. Its protein is CASSQAYTQYF.

V gene TRBV10-1 combines with J gene TRBJ2-5; 13 positions agree with TRBD2. This CDR3 comprises 17 residues. Germline lookup yields CDR1 WNHNN and CDR2 SYGVQD (reference sequence). V shed 5 bases, J shed 5 bases, and the junction held 11 bases outside the gene matches. Written as DNA, the CDR3 is TGCGCCAGCAGTAAGGGTCTAGGACTAGCGGGAGAGGAGACCCAGTACTTC. Protein sequence: CASSKGLGLAGEETQYF.

The V and J genes are TRBV5-4 and TRBJ2-2; 9 bases map to TRBD2. This CDR3 is 16 amino acids long. Germline CDR1 reads SGHNT; CDR2 reads YYREEE (reference sequence). With 4 bases clipped from V and 7 bases from J, the junction kept 11 bases outside the gene matches. Here the CDR3 reads CASSTSLAGTVGELFF. CDR3 DNA sequence: TGTGCCAGCAGCACCAGTCTAGCGGGGACGGTCGGGGAGCTGTTTTTT.

The CDR3 DNA reads TGCGCCAGCAGCCAAGAGGGGGGGCGGGGCACTGAAGCTTTCTTT. Protein: CASSQEGGRGTEAFF. J is TRBJ1-1 and V is TRBV4-3; D may be TRBD1 (6 bases). This CDR3 comprises 15 residues. V was pared by 0 bases and J by 4 bases, with 12 bases between. CDR1 and CDR2 from the germline V gene are LGHNA and YSLEER.

The chain has TRBV14 and TRBJ1-2, with D tentatively TRBD1 (6 bases). V gave up 1 base and J gave up 4 bases, with 10 bases separating them. Germline V gene sequence: CDR1 SGHDN, CDR2 FVKESK. The CDR3 is 14 amino acids. DNA for the CDR3: TGTGCCAGCAGCCAAGTCGGGGGGGCCTATGGCTACACCTTC. Translated, it gives CASSQVGGAYGYTF. The entire variable domain, with the rest obtained from reference TRBV14 and TRBJ1-2, is as follows: EAGVTQFPSHSVIEKGQTVTLRCDPISGHDNLYWYRRVMGKEIKFLLHFVKESKQDESGMPNNRFLAERTGGTYSTLKVQPAELEDSGVYFCASSQVGGAYGYTFGSGTRLTVV.

The chain is built from TRBV25-1 and TRBJ2-7, with 12 bases fitting TRBD2. After removal of 3 bases from V and 5 bases from J, the junction contained 2 bases not matched to a gene. This CDR3 has 14 amino acids. Germline CDR1 reads MGHDK; CDR2 reads SYGVNS. CDR3 in DNA: TGTGCCAGCAGTGATCGACTAGCGGGAGACGAGCAGTACTTC. It yields the protein CASSDRLAGDEQYF.

This sequence joins TRBV5-6 and TRBJ1-1; D is possibly TRBD1 (6 bases). The V and J ends lost 4 bases and 4 bases respectively, with 14 bases between them. The CDR3 runs to 14 residues. CDR1 SGHDT and CDR2 YYEEEE come from the germline V gene. The CDR3, as DNA: TGTGCCAGCAGCCCCGGACAGAGGGGCACTGAAGCTTTCTTT. It codes for CASSPGQRGTEAFF.

The genes are TRBV12-5 and TRBJ1-1; no reliable D call. The CDR3 totals 12 residues. The germline gives CDR1 LGHNT, CDR2 FRNRAP. V dropped 1 base and J dropped 11 bases, with 11 bases sitting between them. The CDR3 spells CASGLGGFEAFF. CDR3 DNA sequence: TGTGCTAGTGGTTTGGGTGGTTTTGAGGCTTTCTTT.

The chain combines TRBV25-1 with TRBJ1-1, with D uncertain. CDR1 is MGHDK and CDR2 is SYGVNS in the germline V gene. The CDR3 runs 14 residues. The V end lost 7 bases, the J end lost 1 base, and 13 bases lay between the germline ends. The CDR3 is CASTRGGKNTEAFF. The CDR3 bases are TGTGCCAGCACCCGGGGAGGGAAGAACACTGAAGCTTTCTTT.

V is TRBV6-1 and J is TRBJ2-7, with a weak D call TRBD2 (5 bases). Germline CDR1 MNHNS, CDR2 SASEGT. V lost 6 bases and J 0 bases, leaving 6 bases between the germline ends. The CDR3 has 12 amino acids. CDR3 amino acids: CASSGDSYEQYF. CDR3 coding DNA: TGTGCCAGCAGCGGGGACTCCTACGAGCAGTACTTC.

The DNA of the CDR3 is TGCAGTGCTACCTACACTGAAGCTTTCTTT. It encodes CSATYTEAFF. The gene calls are TRBV20-1 and TRBJ1-1; D call uncertain. Germline V gene data show CDR1 as DFQATT and CDR2 as SNEGSKA (reference sequence). The CDR3 spans 10 residues. Trimming removed 4 bases at V and 3 bases at J, with 3 bases between.

The chain carries TRBV27 and TRBJ2-7; 8 positions agree with TRBD1. The CDR3 has 16 amino acids. Germline V gene lookup returns CDR1 MNHEY and CDR2 SMNVEV (reference sequence). V shed 3 bases and J 4 bases; nucleotides not matched to a gene: 11. The CDR3 loop reads CASSFIGQGSWYEQYF. The CDR3 DNA sequence: TGTGCCAGCAGTTTTATCGGACAGGGATCGTGGTACGAGCAGTACTTC.

V is TRBV7-3 and J is TRBJ2-7, with D tentatively TRBD1 (5 bases). Germline V gene data show CDR1 as SGHTA and CDR2 as FQGTGA. The CDR3 is 15 amino acids. Trimming took 5 bases from V and 2 from J, leaving 16 bases between them. CDR3 bases: TGTGCCAGCAGCGTGCAGGGTTCCCACCCCTACGAGCAGTACTTC. This sequence encodes CASSVQGSHPYEQYF.

The V and J genes are TRBV7-2 and TRBJ2-4; a weak D match, TRBD1 (6 bases). Germline V gives CDR1 SGHTA, CDR2 FQGNSA. The CDR3 is 13 residues long. Trimming took 0 bases from V and 11 from J, leaving 11 bases between them. CDR3: CASSLARAGVQYF. CDR3 coding DNA: TGTGCCAGCAGCTTAGCCAGGGCAGGGGTTCAGTACTTC.

The chain couples TRBV7-2 to TRBJ2-6, with a weak D call TRBD1 (5 bases). The CDR3 has 18 amino acids. Trimming cost V 5 bases and J 1 base, with 18 bases left between them. Germline assignment: CDR1 SGHTA and CDR2 FQGNSA. CDR3: CASSPWGGLKSGANVLTF. CDR3 coding DNA: TGTGCCAGCAGCCCCTGGGGCGGTCTAAAATCTGGGGCCAACGTCCTGACTTTC.

This chain joins TRBV7-2 and TRBJ2-2; D call uncertain. V dropped 1 base and J dropped 6 bases, with 6 bases sitting between them. Germline V gene sequence: CDR1 SGHTA, CDR2 FQGNSA. The CDR3 is made up of 13 amino acids. DNA for the CDR3: TGTGCCAGCAGCTTAGAAGCTGCCGGGGAGCTGTTTTTT. Translated, it gives CASSLEAAGELFF.

This chain uses TRBV12-5 with TRBJ1-6; no reliable D call. Germline CDR1 and CDR2: LGHNT and FRNRAP. Trimming left V 1 base short and J 0 bases short, with 10 bases between. The CDR3 is 17 amino acids. The CDR3 is CASGLGFGSSYNSPLHF. The CDR3 DNA reads TGTGCTAGTGGTTTGGGCTTCGGGAGCTCCTATAATTCACCCCTCCACTTT.

This sequence joins TRBV11-1 and TRBJ1-1; D not certain. V was clipped by 5 bases and J by 0 bases, with 10 bases between them. The CDR3 loop spans 14 amino acids. The V gene's germline CDR1 is SGHAT and CDR2 FQDESV (reference sequence). The CDR3 loop is CASSPGTMNTEAFF. For the CDR3, the DNA is TGTGCCAGCAGCCCGGGAACAATGAACACTGAAGCTTTCTTT.